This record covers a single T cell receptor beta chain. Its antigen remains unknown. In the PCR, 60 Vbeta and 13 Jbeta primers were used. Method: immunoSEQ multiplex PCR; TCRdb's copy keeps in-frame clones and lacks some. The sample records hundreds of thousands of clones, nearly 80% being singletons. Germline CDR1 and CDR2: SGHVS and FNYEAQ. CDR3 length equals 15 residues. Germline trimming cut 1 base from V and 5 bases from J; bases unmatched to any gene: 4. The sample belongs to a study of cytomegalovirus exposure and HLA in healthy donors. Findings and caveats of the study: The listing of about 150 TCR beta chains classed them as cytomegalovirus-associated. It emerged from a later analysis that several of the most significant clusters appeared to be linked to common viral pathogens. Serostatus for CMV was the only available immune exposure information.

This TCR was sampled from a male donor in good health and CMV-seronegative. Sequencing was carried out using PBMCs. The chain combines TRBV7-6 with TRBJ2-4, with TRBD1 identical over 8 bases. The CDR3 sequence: CASSLEAGGENIQYF. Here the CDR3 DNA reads TGTGCCAGCAGCTTAGAGGCAGGGGGCGAAAACATTCAGTACTTC.